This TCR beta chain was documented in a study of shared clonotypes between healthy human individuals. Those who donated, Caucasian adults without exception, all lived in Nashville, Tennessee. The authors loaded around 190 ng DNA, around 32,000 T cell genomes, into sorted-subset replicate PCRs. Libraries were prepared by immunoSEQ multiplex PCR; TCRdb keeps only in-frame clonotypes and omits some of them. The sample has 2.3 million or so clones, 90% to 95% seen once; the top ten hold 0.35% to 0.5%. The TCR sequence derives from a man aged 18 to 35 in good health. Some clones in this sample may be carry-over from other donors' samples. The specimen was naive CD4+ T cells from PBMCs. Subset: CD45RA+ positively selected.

CDR3 sequence (DNA): TGCGCCAGCAGCTTGGATCCAGAGGCAGGACGAAGCTCCTACAATGAGCAGTTCTTC. Protein sequence: CASSLDPEAGRSSYNEQFF. The chain couples TRBV5-1 to TRBJ2-1, with unresolved D. This CDR3 spans 19 amino acids. V lost 0 bases and J 0 bases, leaving 19 bases between the germline ends. Germline CDR1 and CDR2: SGHRS and YFSETQ.